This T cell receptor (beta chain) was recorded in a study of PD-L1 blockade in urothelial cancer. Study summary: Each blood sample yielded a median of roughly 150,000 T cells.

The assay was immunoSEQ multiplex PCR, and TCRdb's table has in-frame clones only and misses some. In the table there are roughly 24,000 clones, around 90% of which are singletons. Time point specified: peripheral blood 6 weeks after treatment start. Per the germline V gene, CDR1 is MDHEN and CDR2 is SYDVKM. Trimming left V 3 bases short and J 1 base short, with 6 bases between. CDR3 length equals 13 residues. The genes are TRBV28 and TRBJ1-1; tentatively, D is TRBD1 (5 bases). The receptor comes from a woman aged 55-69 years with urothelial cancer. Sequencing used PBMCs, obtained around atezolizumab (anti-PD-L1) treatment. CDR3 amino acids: CASSFQGNTEAFF. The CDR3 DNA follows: TGTGCCAGCAGTTTTCAGGGGAACACTGAAGCTTTCTTT.